This T cell receptor beta chain was obtained from a study of blood T cell repertoires in COVID-19 (dated by TCRdb to the early 2020s). About the study as a whole: Recovered participants in ImmuneRACE Cohort 3 were defined by two consecutive negative NP/OP PCR tests, clearance by a healthcare professional, or resolution of symptoms. The material from the prospective study consisted of cDNA or gDNA derived from T cells, B-cell-depleted T cells, or PBMCs. HLA class I and class II types, where available, came from metadata supplied by the sample provider rather than from assay-based typing. The repertoires were made available in a free public database intended to serve as a resource for research on the immune response to SARS-CoV-2. Collaborator samples came from the United States, Italy and Spain and covered acute and convalescent phases of COVID-19. Samples came from the ongoing ImmuneRACE study (first 160 participants) plus 1,254 subjects from 6 global collaborators. Sample metadata almost always included a de-identified subject ID, COVID-19 status, age in years and sex. Deeply sampled blood TCRbeta repertoires from subjects exposed to, actively infected with, or recovered from COVID-19 were included in the dataset.

Participants in the prospective study were aged roughly 18 to 100 years, lived in under 30 United States geographic areas, and enrolled through a virtual design. In the prospective study, cohorts were assigned on the basis of participant-reported clinical history obtained from a screening survey and a study questionnaire. In the prospective study, mobile phlebotomists collected whole blood, serum and a nasopharyngeal or oropharyngeal swab from each participant. Prospective study participants could optionally give additional blood draws and questionnaires over an approximately two-month period. Before DNA extraction, blood samples from the prospective study were shipped at room temperature or frozen. Details on this clone: No cognate antigen has been identified for it. Nothing much larger sits one base from this clone, and base qualities are not available.

Study-wide conclusions, independent of this receptor: Clinical and demographic metadata were provided uncurated, with the amount varying by source and participant.

V is trimmed back by 5 bases and J by 6 bases, and the junction contains 8 bases that no gene match accounts for. Sequences SGHTA (CDR1) and FQGNSA (CDR2) are obtained from the germline V gene. CDR3 length: 14 amino acids, cysteine to phenylalanine. The retained sequence is limited to the CDR3, 42 bases, with the frame set at the first base. TCRbeta CDR3 regions were amplified from genomic DNA by means of the immunoSEQ Assay, a bias-controlled multiplex PCR. Concerning the study's data processing: Within the assay, amplification of reference gene primers was used to estimate how many nucleated cells each sample contained. To quantify the absolute abundance of each unique TCRbeta CDR3 rearrangement, sequence reads were collapsed and filtered. For each sample, productive Simpson clonality was calculated as the square root of Simpson's diversity index across productive rearrangements. This immuneACCESS table, as held by TCRdb, lists in-frame sequences with V and J called but not all clones. Of the missing ones, under half trace to an unresolved V gene in checked studies; the others have no known cause. The DNA was the basis for D and trimming; V, J and clone size are from that table. Across this sample there are hundreds of thousands of clones, with around 87% seen only once. The ten biggest clones cover approximately 1.9% of the sample.

The sample taken for sequencing was PBMCs or T cells enriched from blood (not recorded which). Recombination linked TRBV7-2 to TRBJ1-1; 8 bases in the junction line up with TRBD1. This clonotype was sampled from a man aged 35-49 years in a cohort exposed to, infected with or recovered from COVID-19 (not recorded which). The DNA reads TGTGCCAGCAGCGGACAACAGGGGGACCCTGAAGCTTTCTTT. This encodes CASSGQQGDPEAFF. The CDR3 plus the reference TRBV7-2 and TRBJ1-1 genes for the other parts give the full variable domain: GAGVSQSPSNKVTEKGKDVELRCDPISGHTALYWYRQSLGQGLEFLIYFQGNSAPDKSGLPSDRFSAERTGGSVSTLTIQRTQQEDSAVYLCASSGQQGDPEAFFGQGTRLTVV.